What follows are 31 T cell receptor beta chains derived from one specimen sequenced in a study of shared clonotypes between healthy human individuals. Only in-frame clones appear in the TCRdb table, and some are missing; sequencing was by immunoSEQ multiplex PCR. In the table there are about 730,000 clones, approximately 77% of which are singletons. The specimen sequenced was memory CD4+ T cells sorted from blood. Subset here: CD45RA-negative fraction. The receptors were gathered from a woman aged 25-40 years in good health.

This chain joins TRBV5-1 and TRBJ2-2, with TRBD2 matching over 13 bases. The CDR3 runs 17 residues. In germline, CDR1 is SGHRS, CDR2 YFSETQ. Losses at the gene ends were 7 bases for V and 0 bases for J; bases not matched to a gene: 6. In DNA form, the CDR3 reads TGCGCCAGCGGTTGGACTAGCGGGAGTCCGAACACCGGGGAGCTGTTTTTT. Its translation: CASGWTSGSPNTGELFF.

The J gene is TRBJ2-1, the V gene TRBV28, with 9 bases that match TRBD2. CDR1 and CDR2 from the germline V gene are MDHEN and SYDVKM. V lost 4 bases to trimming and J lost 7 bases; unmatched junction nucleotides: 11. The CDR3 runs to 16 residues. CDR3 in DNA: TGTGCCAGCAGTTCGGAACCTGGACTAGCGTTGAATGAGCAGTTCTTC. Its translation: CASSSEPGLALNEQFF.

The chain combines TRBV2 with TRBJ2-7, with TRBD2 identical over 11 bases. V lost 6 bases and J lost 2; bases outside the gene matches: 15. The CDR3 spans 18 residues. Germline CDR1 SNHLY, CDR2 FYNNEI. In DNA form, the CDR3 reads TGTGCCAGCAGGGAATCAGCCACTGGGACTAGCGGTACCTACGAGCAGTACTTC. Encoded protein: CASRESATGTSGTYEQYF.

This clone was seen a single time. The chain combines TRBV29-1 with TRBJ2-7; a possible D gene is TRBD2 (6 bases). The length of the CDR3 is 13 residues. The germline V gene encodes CDR1 SQVTM and CDR2 ANQGSEA. V lost 7 bases to trimming and J lost 1 base, with 14 bases between them. The CDR3 is CSARPAGSYEQYF. As DNA, the CDR3 is TGCAGCGCAAGGCCGGCGGGATCCTACGAGCAGTACTTC.

This clone was recorded at least ten times. V gene TRBV7-2 combines with J gene TRBJ2-1; D is undetermined. Per the germline V gene, CDR1 is SGHTA and CDR2 is FQGNSA. V dropped 3 bases and J dropped 10 bases, with 7 bases sitting between them. This CDR3 has 11 residues. The CDR3 nucleotides are TGTGCCAGCAGCTTTCGAGGCGAGCAGTTCTTC. This gives the protein CASSFRGEQFF.

This clone was seen a handful of times. The genes are TRBV5-1 and TRBJ2-5; TRBD2 is a possible D gene (6 bases). This CDR3 has 15 residues. Germline CDR1 is SGHRS and CDR2 is YFSETQ. The ends were cut back, 7 bases at V and 8 bases at J, with 24 bases in the middle. CDR3 in amino acids: CASSPGSGAEGTQYF. The CDR3 DNA reads TGCGCCAGCTCCCCGGGTAGCGGAGCGGAAGGAACCCAGTACTTC.

V is TRBV28 and J is TRBJ1-5, with TRBD1 as a possible D gene (6 bases). Germline values: CDR1 MDHEN, CDR2 SYDVKM. The CDR3 covers 14 residues. V was pared by 5 bases and J by 3 bases, with 11 bases between. CDR3 loop: CASSPGGANQPQHF. The CDR3 bases are TGTGCCAGCAGTCCCGGGGGGGCCAATCAGCCCCAGCATTTT. The full variable domain, completed using reference TRBV28 and TRBJ1-5, is DVKVTQSSRYLVKRTGEKVFLECVQDMDHENMFWYRQDPGLGLRLIYFSYDVKMKEKGDIPEGYSVSREKKERFSLILESASTNQTSMYLCASSPGGANQPQHFGDGTRLSIL.

This clone has a handful of counts. The J gene is TRBJ1-2, the V gene TRBV6-6, with D uncertain. Between the trimmed V and J ends, which lost 5 bases and 7 bases, there was a span of 14 bases. Germline CDR1 MNHNY, CDR2 SVGAGI (reference sequence). The CDR3 loop spans 13 amino acids. CDR3 in DNA: TGTGCCAGCAGTCCCGGCCAGCGGGGTGGCTACACCTTC. Translated: CASSPGQRGGYTF.

The V call is TRBV27, the J call TRBJ1-5, with D maybe TRBD1 (6 bases). Germline CDR1 is MNHEY and CDR2 is SMNVEV (reference sequence). Trimming left V 9 bases short and J 0 bases short, with 15 bases between. The CDR3 loop spans 15 amino acids. CDR3 nucleotide sequence: TGTGCCAGTCGATTTGGGGGGGCTAGCAATCAGCCCCAGCATTTT. Translated: CASRFGGASNQPQHF.

The gene calls are TRBV7-9 and TRBJ2-6; D gene unclear. CDR1 SEHNR and CDR2 FQNEAQ come from the germline V gene (reference sequence). The CDR3 is 15 amino acids. The V and J ends lost 4 bases and 2 bases respectively, with 9 bases between them. CDR3 loop: CASSSWETGANVLTF. The CDR3 DNA reads as TGTGCCAGCAGCTCGTGGGAAACTGGGGCCAACGTCCTGACTTTC.

J is TRBJ2-6 and V is TRBV5-8; 11 bases map to TRBD1. J was trimmed by 2 bases and V by 4 bases; bases with no gene match: 11. CDR3 length: 19 residues. The V gene's germline CDR1 is SGHTS and CDR2 YDEGEE. In nucleotides, the CDR3 is TGTGCCAGCAGCAGACGGACAGGGGGCGGATTGGCTGGGGCCAACGTCCTGACTTTC. Translation gives CASSRRTGGGLAGANVLTF.

In DNA, the CDR3 is TGTGCCAGCAGCAGAGCAATGCGAGAAAAACTGTTTTTT. This codes for CASSRAMREKLFF. This chain links TRBV7-7 with TRBJ1-4; D is undetermined. Trimming removed 5 bases at V and 8 bases at J, with 12 bases between. This CDR3 has 13 residues. CDR1 and CDR2 from the germline V gene are SSHAT and FNYEAQ (reference sequence).

This sequence joins TRBV5-5 and TRBJ1-2, with a possible D match to TRBD1 (5 bases). The V gene's germline CDR1 is SGHKS and CDR2 YYEKEE (reference sequence). The CDR3 length is 16 residues. Trimming left V 2 bases short and J 1 base short, with 15 bases between. In DNA, the CDR3 is TGTGCCAGCAGCTTAAACGTTGGCAGGGTTAACTATGGCTACACCTTC. Amino acids: CASSLNVGRVNYGYTF. Combining the CDR3 with reference TRBV5-5 and TRBJ1-2 gives the whole variable domain DAGVTQSPTHLIKTRGQQVTLRCSPISGHKSVSWYQQVLGQGPQFIFQYYEKEERGRGNFPDRFSARQFPNYSSELNVNALLLGDSALYLCASSLNVGRVNYGYTFGSGTRLTVV.

The chain joins TRBV11-1 to TRBJ2-1; TRBD1 matches at 8 bases. Germline loops: CDR1 SGHAT, CDR2 FQDESV (reference sequence). The CDR3 loop spans 13 amino acids. The J segment lost 8 bases and the V segment lost 4 bases, leaving 4 bases of the junction unmatched. CDR3: CASSSQGVDEQFF. The CDR3 DNA follows: TGTGCCAGCAGCTCACAGGGGGTCGATGAGCAGTTCTTC.

The rearrangement links TRBV29-1 to TRBJ2-3, with a weak D call TRBD2 (5 bases). CDR1 is SQVTM and CDR2 is ANQGSEA in the germline V gene. The length of the CDR3 is 16 residues. V lost 0 bases and J 1 base, leaving 14 bases between the germline ends. CDR3 coding DNA: TGCAGCGTTGAAGAGACGCCGGGGAGTCGCACAGATACGCAGTATTTT. Amino acid sequence: CSVEETPGSRTDTQYF.

A few counts support this clone. CDR3: CASSLEPGAGGYTF. In DNA form, the CDR3 reads TGTGCCAGCAGCTTAGAACCGGGGGCGGGAGGCTACACCTTC. The chain links TRBV7-8 to TRBJ1-2; maybe TRBD1 (6 bases). The CDR3 covers 14 residues. V was cut by 1 base and J by 8 bases, with 14 bases left in between. Germline CDR1 SGHVS, CDR2 FQNEAQ.

The chain couples TRBV19 to TRBJ2-1; 10 bases match TRBD1. With V trimmed by 5 bases and J by 6 bases, 4 bases remained unmatched. CDR3 size: 14 residues. Germline V CDR1 and CDR2: LNHDA, SQIVND (reference sequence). Written as DNA, the CDR3 is TGTGCCAGTAGTTTACGGACAGGGGGCAATGAGCAGTTCTTC. This codes for CASSLRTGGNEQFF.

The J gene is TRBJ1-3, the V gene TRBV18, with D perhaps TRBD1 (5 bases). Trimming shortened V by 1 base and J by 8 bases, and 15 bases separated the two germline ends. Germline assignment: CDR1 KGHSH and CDR2 LQKENI. CDR3 length equals 15 residues. CDR3 amino acids: CASSPRQGGTYTIYF. The DNA of the CDR3 is TGTGCCAGCTCACCACGGCAGGGCGGCACCTACACCATATATTTT.

This clone was detected only a few times. V gene TRBV11-2 combines with J gene TRBJ1-3, with D maybe TRBD1 (5 bases). Germline V gives CDR1 SGHAT, CDR2 FQNNGV. V was shortened by 5 bases and J by 3 bases, with 11 bases between the two germline ends. CDR3 length: 14 amino acids. The CDR3: CASSPQGGGNTIYF. CDR3 in DNA: TGTGCCAGCAGCCCTCAGGGAGGTGGAAACACCATATATTTT.

As for this clone: Other DNA sequences in the same sample also yield this CDR3. The chain couples TRBV4-2 to TRBJ2-3; 10 nucleotides line up with TRBD2. CDR1 and CDR2 from the germline V gene are LGHNA and YNFKEQ. This CDR3 is built from 18 residues. Losses at the gene ends were 4 bases for V and 0 bases for J; bases not matched to a gene: 10. The CDR3 protein is CASSPWTSGSSSTDTQYF. The DNA for the CDR3 is TGTGCCAGCAGCCCCTGGACTAGCGGTTCCTCTAGCACAGATACGCAGTATTTT.

This chain joins TRBV9 and TRBJ2-1, with 9 bases aligning to TRBD2. Germline V gives CDR1 SGDLS, CDR2 YYNGEE. Losses at the gene ends were 4 bases for V and 7 bases for J; bases not matched to a gene: 15. The CDR3 has 17 amino acids. The CDR3 region is CASSPAISGRGGNEQFF. As DNA, the CDR3 is TGTGCCAGCAGCCCAGCCATCAGCGGGCGGGGGGGGAATGAGCAGTTCTTC.

J is TRBJ2-1 and V is TRBV30; no clear D. The CDR3 has 13 amino acids. The germline V gene has CDR1 GTSNPN and CDR2 SVGIG (reference sequence). Trimming pared 2 bases from V and 8 bases from J, leaving 13 bases between. The CDR3 region has the DNA TGTGCCTGGAGTAGATCCCCCGGTGATGAGCAGTTCTTC. Translation: CAWSRSPGDEQFF. The variable domain in full, completed from reference TRBV30 and TRBJ2-1, reads SQTIHQWPATLVQPVGSPLSLECTVEGTSNPNLYWYRQAAGRGLQLLFYSVGIGQISSEVPQNLSASRPQDRQFILSSKKLLLSDSGFYLCAWSRSPGDEQFFGPGTRLTVL.

V is TRBV11-2 and J is TRBJ2-5; tentatively, D is TRBD1 (6 bases). CDR1 and CDR2 (germline): SGHAT, FQNNGV. This CDR3 comprises 13 residues. Trimming pared 2 bases from V and 5 bases from J, leaving 9 bases between. The CDR3 DNA sequence: TGTGCCAGCAGCTTAAGGACAGAGGAGACCCAGTACTTC. Amino acid sequence: CASSLRTEETQYF.

The gene calls are TRBV11-2 and TRBJ2-2; D is uncertain. Per the germline V gene, CDR1 is SGHAT and CDR2 is FQNNGV. CDR3 length: 15 residues. The V and J ends lost 5 bases and 7 bases respectively, with 17 bases between them. The CDR3 nucleotides read TGTGCCAGCAGCCCCGTCTTAGTGGGCATCGGGGAGCTGTTTTTT. It yields the protein CASSPVLVGIGELFF. Based on the CDR3 plus reference TRBV11-2 and TRBJ2-2, the full variable domain is EAGVAQSPRYKIIEKRQSVAFWCNPISGHATLYWYQQILGQGPKLLIQFQNNGVVDDSQLPKDRFSAERLKGVDSTLKIQPAKLEDSAVYLCASSPVLVGIGELFFGEGSRLTVL.

The V gene is TRBV6-5, the J gene TRBJ1-5; TRBD1 matches 11 bases. Germline V CDR1 and CDR2: MNHEY, SVGAGI. Trimming removed 7 bases from V and 5 bases from J; junction bases left unmatched: 7. The CDR3 has 15 residues. The CDR3 loop reads CASKSMGQGDQPQHF. DNA for the CDR3: TGTGCCAGCAAGTCAATGGGACAGGGGGATCAGCCCCAGCATTTT.

CDR3 sequence reads: CASSAGQGAGQPQHF. CDR3 sequence (DNA): TGTGCCAGCAGCGCAGGACAGGGGGCAGGACAGCCCCAGCATTTT. V is TRBV4-2 and J is TRBJ1-5; the match to TRBD1 covers 11 bases. The germline gives CDR1 LGHNA, CDR2 YNFKEQ. This CDR3 has 15 residues. Trimming cost V 5 bases and J 7 bases; bases outside gene matches: 7.

The gene calls are TRBV28 and TRBJ1-2; TRBD1 matches 11 bases. J gave up 4 bases and V 5 bases, and 9 bases lay outside the gene matches. The CDR3 consists of 16 residues. Germline CDR1 MDHEN, CDR2 SYDVKM. The CDR3 protein is CASSPGQGAQVYGYTF. CDR3 in DNA: TGTGCCAGCAGTCCCGGACAGGGGGCGCAGGTCTATGGCTACACCTTC.

The V gene is TRBV2, the J gene TRBJ2-3; no reliable D call. Trimming left V 8 bases short and J 0 bases short, with 9 bases between. This CDR3 comprises 13 residues. Germline V gene data show CDR1 as SNHLY and CDR2 as FYNNEI. The CDR3 nucleotides are TGTGCCAGCGGGCCTGTGAGCACAGATACGCAGTATTTT. It yields the protein CASGPVSTDTQYF.

The chain employs TRBV4-1 and TRBJ2-1, with D possibly called TRBD1 or TRBD2 (5 bases each). The CDR3 extends over 16 amino acids. CDR1 and CDR2 (germline): MGHRA, YSYEKL. Trimming left V 3 bases short and J 2 bases short, with 14 bases between. Here the CDR3 reads CASSQPGTRTYNEQFF. The CDR3 region has the DNA TGCGCCAGCAGCCAGCCCGGGACGAGAACCTACAATGAGCAGTTCTTC.

Turning to this clone: The same CDR3 can be traced to other DNA sequences in this sample. V gene TRBV6-5 combines with J gene TRBJ2-2; D might be TRBD1 or TRBD2, each matching 5 bases. The germline V gene has CDR1 MNHEY and CDR2 SVGAGI. This CDR3 is 14 amino acids long. V was shortened by 2 bases and J by 1 base, with 5 bases between the two germline ends. CDR3 sequence (DNA): TGTGCCAGCAGTTACGGGGGGAACACCGGGGAGCTGTTTTTT. This encodes CASSYGGNTGELFF.

V usage is TRBV28 and J usage is TRBJ1-2, with 8 bases aligning to TRBD1. V was pared by 5 bases and J by 8 bases, with 16 bases of the junction left unmatched. The germline V gene has CDR1 MDHEN and CDR2 SYDVKM. The CDR3 spans 16 residues. The DNA for the CDR3 is TGTGCCAGCAGTGCCGAATTCTTGGGGACAGGAGGGGGCTACACCTTC. Encoded protein: CASSAEFLGTGGGYTF.